The clone carrying this TCR beta chain was seen a few times. Its antigen is unknown. The record originates from a study of CD8 T cells in ankylosing spondylitis. General study results and limits: The study identified a TCR beta motif of roughly eight highly homologous variants that appeared characteristic of ankylosing spondylitis blood. Disease-linked clones were reportedly significantly enriched in matched ankylosing spondylitis synovial fluid. A CD8+ phenotype characterized the disease-linked clones, which were relatively rare in peripheral blood.

The V end was cut by 8 bases, the J end by 6 bases, with 18 bases between. Germline CDR1 is SGHRS and CDR2 is YFSETQ. The CDR3 runs 13 residues. TCRdb reprocessed the 5' RACE reads via MiXCR and lists one record per CDR3 protein. The table has about 350,000 distinct CDR3 sequences, more than 20% seen once. The sequence was collected from a male donor with ankylosing spondylitis or in good health (not recorded which). The chain has TRBV5-1 and TRBJ2-7, with a weak D call TRBD1 (6 bases). Sequencing was done on a sample of blood, either unsorted or a sorted T cell fraction (not recorded which). The CDR3 loop is CASTPGDALEQYF. CDR3 nucleotides: TGCGCCAGTACTCCAGGGGACGCCCTCGAGCAGTACTTC.